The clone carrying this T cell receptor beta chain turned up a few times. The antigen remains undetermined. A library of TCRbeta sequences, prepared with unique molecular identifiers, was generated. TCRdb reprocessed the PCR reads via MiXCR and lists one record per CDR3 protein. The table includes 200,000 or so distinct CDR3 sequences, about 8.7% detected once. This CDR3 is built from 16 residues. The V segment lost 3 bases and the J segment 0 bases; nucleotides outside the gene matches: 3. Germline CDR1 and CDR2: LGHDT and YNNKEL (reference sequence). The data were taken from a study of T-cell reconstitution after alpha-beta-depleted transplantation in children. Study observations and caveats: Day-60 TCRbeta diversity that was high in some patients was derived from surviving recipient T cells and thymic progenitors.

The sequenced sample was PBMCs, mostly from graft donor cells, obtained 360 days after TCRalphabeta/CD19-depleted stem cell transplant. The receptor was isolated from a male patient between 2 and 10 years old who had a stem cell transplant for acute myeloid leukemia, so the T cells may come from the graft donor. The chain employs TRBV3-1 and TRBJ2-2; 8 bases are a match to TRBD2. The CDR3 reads CASSHHSGTNTGELFF. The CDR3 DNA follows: TGTGCCAGCAGCCACCATAGCGGGACGAACACCGGGGAGCTGTTTTTT. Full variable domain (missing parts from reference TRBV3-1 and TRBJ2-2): DTAVSQTPKYLVTQMGNDKSIKCEQNLGHDTMYWYKQDSKKFLKIMFSYNNKELIINETVPNRFSPKSPDKAHLNLHINSLELGDSAVYFCASSHHSGTNTGELFFGEGSRLTVL.